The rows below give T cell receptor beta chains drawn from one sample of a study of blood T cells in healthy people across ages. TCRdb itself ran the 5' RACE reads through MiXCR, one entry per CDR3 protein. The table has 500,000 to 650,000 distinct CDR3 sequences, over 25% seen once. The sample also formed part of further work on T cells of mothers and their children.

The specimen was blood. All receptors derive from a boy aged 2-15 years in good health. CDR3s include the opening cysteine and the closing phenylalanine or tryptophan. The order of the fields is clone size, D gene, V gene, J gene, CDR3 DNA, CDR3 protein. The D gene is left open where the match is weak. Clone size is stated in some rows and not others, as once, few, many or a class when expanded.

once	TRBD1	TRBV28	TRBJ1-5	TGTGCCAGCAGTTTAATGATAACAGGGGGCTGGAGCAATCAGCCCCAGCATTTT	CASSLMITGGWSNQPQHF
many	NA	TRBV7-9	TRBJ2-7	TGTGCCAGCAGCTTCGACCGGAGCTACGAGCAGTACTTC	CASSFDRSYEQYF
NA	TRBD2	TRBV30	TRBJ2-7	TGTGCCTGGACTGAAAGACTAGCGGGAGGGCACCGGACCGGGTACTTC	CAWTERLAGGHRTGYF
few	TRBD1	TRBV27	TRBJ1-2	TGTGCCAGCACCAAGGGGGCCAACTATGGCTACACCTTC	CASTKGANYGYTF
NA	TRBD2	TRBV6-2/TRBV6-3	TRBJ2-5	TGTGCCAGCAGTTACGCGGGGGGGCACCAAGAGACCCAGTACTTC	CASSYAGGHQETQYF
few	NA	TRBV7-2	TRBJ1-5	TGTGCCAGCAGCCTCGTGGCGGGCGATCAGCCCCAGCATTTT	CASSLVAGDQPQHF
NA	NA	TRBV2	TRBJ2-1	TGTGCCAGCTGTCGAGCCTTCGATGAGCAGTTCTTC	CASCRAFDEQFF
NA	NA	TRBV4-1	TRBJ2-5	TGCGCCAGCAGCCAAGGACCCGCCCGGCAAGAGACCCAGTACTTC	CASSQGPARQETQYF
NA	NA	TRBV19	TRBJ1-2	TGTGCCAGTACTGGGTCTAACTATGGCTACACCTTC	CASTGSNYGYTF
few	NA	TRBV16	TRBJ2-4	TGTGCCAGCAGCCCCGAGGGGGTCCCAGTGGCTGACATTCAGTACTTC	CASSPEGVPVADIQYF
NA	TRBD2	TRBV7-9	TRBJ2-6	TGTGCCAGCAGCCCGCGGGGGTCGAGGGCCAACGTCCTGACTTTC	CASSPRGSRANVLTF
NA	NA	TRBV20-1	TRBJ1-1	TGCAGTGCTAGAGAATCTGGCAGGGGGAACACTGAAGCTTTCTTT	CSARESGRGNTEAFF
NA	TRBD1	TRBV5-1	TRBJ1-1	TGCGCCAGCAGCTTCGGAAAGGGGGCCACTGAAGCTTTCTTT	CASSFGKGATEAFF
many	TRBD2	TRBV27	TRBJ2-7	TGTGCCAGCAGCCTCCGCGGGGGTTACGAGCAGTACTTC	CASSLRGGYEQYF
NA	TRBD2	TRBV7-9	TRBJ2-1	TGTGCCAGCAGTGCCCGGACCATTAGCGGGAGGCCCATCGGGGAGCAGTTCTTC	CASSARTISGRPIGEQFF
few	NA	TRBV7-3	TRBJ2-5	TGTGCCAGCAGCTTACAGGGGCCCGGGGAGACCCAGTACTTC	CASSLQGPGETQYF
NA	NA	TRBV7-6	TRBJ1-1	TGTGCCAGCAGCTTAGGACAGGAGCGAAGTCACACTGAAGCTTTCTTT	CASSLGQERSHTEAFF
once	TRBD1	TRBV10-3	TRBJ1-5	TGTGCCATCAACGACAGGGTTGATCAGCCCCAGCATTTT	CAINDRVDQPQHF
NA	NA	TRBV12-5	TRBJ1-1	TGTGCTAGTGGTTTGGGACAGAACCTGAACACTGAAGCTTTCTTT	CASGLGQNLNTEAFF
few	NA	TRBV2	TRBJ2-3	TGTGCCAGCAGTGGTCAAGCGAGCTCAGATACGCAGTATTTT	CASSGQASSDTQYF
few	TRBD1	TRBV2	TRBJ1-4	TGTGCCAGCAGTGAAGGGGACAGGCTAAATGAAAAACTGTTTTTT	CASSEGDRLNEKLFF
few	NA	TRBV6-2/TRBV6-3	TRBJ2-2	TGTGCCAGCAGGACCCCCTCAGGAGGGCCATACACCGGGGAGCTGTTTTTT	CASRTPSGGPYTGELFF
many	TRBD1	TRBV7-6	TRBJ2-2	TGTGCCAGCAGCTTAGGTCACAGGGGGAACACCGGGGAGCTGTTTTTT	CASSLGHRGNTGELFF
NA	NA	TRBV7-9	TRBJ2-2	TGTGCCAGCAGCCTAACCCTAGCAACCGGGGAGCTGTTTTTT	CASSLTLATGELFF
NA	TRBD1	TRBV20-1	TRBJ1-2	TGCTCTCCCCTTCCTCAGGGGGCAAGGGGCTACACCTTC	CSPLPQGARGYTF
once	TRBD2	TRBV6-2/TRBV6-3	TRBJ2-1	TGTGCCAGCGGGCCCACTAGCGGGGGAAGGAATGAGCAGTTCTTC	CASGPTSGGRNEQFF
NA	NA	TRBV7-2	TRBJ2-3	TGTGCCAGCAGAGCGGTGACAACGCAGTATTTT	CASRAVTTQYF
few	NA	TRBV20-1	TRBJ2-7	TGCAGTGCTAGAGACAGGAGACCTTACGAGCAGTACTTC	CSARDRRPYEQYF
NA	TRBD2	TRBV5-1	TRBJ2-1	TGCGCCAGCAGCATTTGGACTAGCGGGGGCCATAAACAGATGAATGAGCAGTTCTTC	CASSIWTSGGHKQMNEQFF
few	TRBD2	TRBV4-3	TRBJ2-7	TGCGCCAGCAGCCAAGCGGCGGGAGGGCCCTACGAGCAGTACTTC	CASSQAAGGPYEQYF
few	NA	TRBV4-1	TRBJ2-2	TGCGCCAGCAGCCACATGGGTGCCGGGGAGCTGTTTTTT	CASSHMGAGELFF
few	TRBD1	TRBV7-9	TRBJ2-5	TGTGCCAGCAGCTTAGCGGGGACAGGGCGAGAGACCCAGTACTTC	CASSLAGTGRETQYF
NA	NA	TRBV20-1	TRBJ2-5	TGCAGTGCTAGGGGTCGGAGGCTCCAAGAGACCCAGTACTTC	CSARGRRLQETQYF
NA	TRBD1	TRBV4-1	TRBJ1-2	TGCGCCAGCAGCCAACCGGGGACAGGCGACTATGGCTACACCTTC	CASSQPGTGDYGYTF
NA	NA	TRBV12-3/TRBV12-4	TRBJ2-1	TGTGCCAGCAGTTCGGGGGCGGGGGTTGAGTTCTTC	CASSSGAGVEFF
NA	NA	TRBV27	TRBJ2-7	TGTGCCAGCAGTCCACTACAGGGACTATCCTACGAGCAGTACTTC	CASSPLQGLSYEQYF
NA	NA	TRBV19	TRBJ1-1	TGTGCCAGTAGTATGGGGGCAGCCTCATGGGACACTGAAGCTTTCTTT	CASSMGAASWDTEAFF
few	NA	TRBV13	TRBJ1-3	TGTGCCAGCAGCCGGGGGACCGGTAAGGCGGACACCATATATTTT	CASSRGTGKADTIYF
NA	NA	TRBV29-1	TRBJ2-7	TGCAGCGCCATAGGGGGGGGGACCTCCTACGAGCAGTACTTC	CSAIGGGTSYEQYF
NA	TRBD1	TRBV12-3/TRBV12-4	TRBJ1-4	TGTGCCAGCAGCCGGGGGACAGGGGGTGAAAAACTGTTTTTT	CASSRGTGGEKLFF
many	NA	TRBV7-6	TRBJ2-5	TGTGCCAGCAGTATAGGTAGACTGGTCGCCCAAGAGACCCAGTACTTC	CASSIGRLVAQETQYF
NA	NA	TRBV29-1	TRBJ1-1	TGCAGCGTTGCCCCGACAGGCCTAAACACTGAAGCTTTCTTT	CSVAPTGLNTEAFF
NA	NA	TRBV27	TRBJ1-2	TGTGCCAGCAGTTCTCGTGGGGGCAGGGTAGGCTACACCTTC	CASSSRGGRVGYTF
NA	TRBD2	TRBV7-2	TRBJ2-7	TGTGCCAGCAGCTTCGGACTAGCGGAATCCTACGAGCAGTACTTC	CASSFGLAESYEQYF
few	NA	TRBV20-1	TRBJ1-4	TGCAGTGCTGCCCAATGGGGGCGCGAAAAACTGTTTTTT	CSAAQWGREKLFF
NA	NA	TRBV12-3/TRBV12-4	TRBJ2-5	TGTGCCAGCAGAGCCCTGGGGGCCCAGCACTTC	CASRALGAQHF